This T cell receptor (beta chain) was recorded in a study of cytomegalovirus exposure and HLA in healthy donors (dated by TCRdb to 2016 to 2017). Background on the whole study: According to a later analysis, the 120 validation repertoires were produced on the same platform as the roughly 720 repertoires of the first cohort. The study aimed to test whether cataloging public T cell receptors could reveal signatures of past pathogen exposure. A separate validation cohort of over a hundred different subjects was used in addition to the 666-subject first cohort. The study combined high-throughput TCR immunosequencing, statistical association of individual TCRs with disease status, and machine learning to predict cytomegalovirus infection status.

The donors were included in the validation cohort of some 110 subjects, a group kept apart from the roughly 670-subject first cohort. The library relied on the immunoSEQ multiplex PCR assay. The original methods were these. A statistical classification framework was developed to diagnose cytomegalovirus status using the catalog of TCR beta chain sequences. TCRdb retrieved this table from immuneACCESS and kept in-frame rearrangements only. Not all clones are present; in checked studies, unresolved V genes account for under half, and no reason is known for the remainder. That table gives V, J and clone size, and the DNA gave D and trimming. This sample lists around 170,000 clones; around 90% were detected once. The ten biggest clones cover around 3% of the sample. As for this clone: It has no known antigen specificity. Per-base qualities were not stored, and no clone one base away is much larger.

Here is what the overall study found, with its caveats: In vitro tests confirmed that a few of the cytomegalovirus-associated TCR beta chains recognize cytomegalovirus antigens. In both the original and validation cohorts, the classifier was reported to diagnose cytomegalovirus status with high specificity and sensitivity. A total of fewer than 200 TCR beta chains were listed by the study as associated with cytomegalovirus. It was suggested by the authors that the approach could potentially be generalized to other disease states and immunological phenotypes. The validation cohort had no HLA typing available for a later analysis, so co-occurrence within that cohort was assessed over all 120 or so repertoires. In a later analysis, TCRs clustered in the first cohort were found to also tend to co-occur in the 120 validation repertoires, with 85% to 95% of cluster scores above 0. While some public TCRs were present in many individuals, most TCR sequences turned up only very rarely across donors.

The CDR3, cysteine through phenylalanine, is 13 amino acids long. Only the CDR3 region is kept as DNA, spanning 39 bases read in frame from base 1. V lost 6 bases and J lost 6 bases, and the count of bases not matched to a germline gene is 6. Looking up the germline V gene yields CDR1 SGHTA and CDR2 FQGNSA. The material sequenced was PBMCs. The rearrangement joined TRBV7-2 to TRBJ2-3; 7 nucleotides in the junction match TRBD1. This TCR was recovered from a man between 18 and 35 years old in good health and CMV-seronegative. CDR3 reads: CASSRPRGDTQYF. The nucleotides are TGTGCCAGCAGTCGACCCAGGGGGGATACGCAGTATTTT.